One sample yielded the 2 T cell receptor beta chains listed below, sequenced in a study of T cells in Graves' hyperthyroidism and ophthalmopathy. RNA transcripts provided the source from which TCR beta CDR3 regions were amplified. TCR CDR3 underwent first-round RT-PCR with the HTBI primer set. MiXCR was run by TCRdb on the multiplex PCR reads, yielding one entry per CDR3 protein. The sample carries some 250,000 distinct CDR3 sequences, 15% recorded once. The sample consisted of blood. These TCRs come from a woman aged 45-65 years with Graves' hyperthyroidism that later progressed to Graves' ophthalmopathy.

This clonotype was seen repeatedly, ten times or more. The chain combines TRBV11-2 with TRBJ2-1, with 8 bases identical to TRBD2. With 5 bases clipped from V and 9 bases from J, the junction kept 12 bases outside the gene matches. Germline-derived CDR1 and CDR2 are SGHAT and FQNNGV. The CDR3 totals 15 residues. CDR3: CASSPPGLALSEQFF. The DNA for the CDR3 is TGTGCCAGCAGCCCCCCTGGACTAGCTTTGAGTGAGCAGTTCTTC.

V and J are TRBV19 and TRBJ1-2, with D uncertain. The CDR3 totals 17 residues. The V end was cut by 3 bases, the J end by 0 bases, with 17 bases between. Germline V gene data show CDR1 as LNHDA and CDR2 as SQIVND (reference sequence). CDR3 amino acids: CASSMVIAEDSNYGYTF. The DNA for the CDR3 is TGTGCCAGTAGTATGGTTATCGCGGAGGACTCTAACTATGGCTACACCTTC.